The 14 T cell receptor beta chains given below trace back to one sample, sequenced in a study of cytomegalovirus exposure and HLA in healthy donors (TCRdb year 2017). Library preparation employed the immunoSEQ multiplex PCR assay. For the multiplex PCR, a mixture combining 60 forward primers for TCR Vbeta segments and 13 reverse primers for TCR Jbeta segments was used. The table was pulled from immuneACCESS by TCRdb, which kept in-frame rearrangements only. Such tables lose some clones; where checked, under half of the loss comes from unresolved V genes, and the rest has no known cause. The sample's own table lists approximately 110,000 clones. Clones ranked in the top ten supply over 2% of the sample. Material: PBMCs. These receptors were collected from a middle-aged man in good health and CMV-seronegative.

The CDR3 here is CASSIAGGPVDTQYF. CDR3 nucleotides: TGTGCCAGCAGCATAGCGGGAGGGCCTGTAGATACGCAGTATTTT. The chain employs TRBV6-6 and TRBJ2-3, with TRBD2 matching over 11 bases. The CDR3 is 15 amino acids. CDR1 and CDR2 from the germline V gene are MNHNY and SVGAGI (reference sequence). Trimming removed 6 bases from V and 5 bases from J; junction bases left unmatched: 7.

As DNA, the CDR3 is TGTGCCAGCAGCTCCTCCGCGGGCCCCCCCGCTAACTATGGCTACACCTTC. Protein sequence: CASSSSAGPPANYGYTF. V usage is TRBV13 and J usage is TRBJ1-2; D gene unclear. CDR1 PRHDT and CDR2 FYEKMQ come from the germline V gene (reference sequence). This CDR3 spans 17 amino acids. Trimming took off 4 bases at V and 0 bases at J, with 18 bases between the two ends.

The J gene is TRBJ1-1, the V gene TRBV23-1, with D possibly being TRBD1 (5 bases). TRBV23-1 is sorted into the ORF group, with uncertain function. This CDR3 has 16 residues. The V gene lost 9 bases and the J gene lost 0 bases, with 20 bases spanning the gap. CDR3 loop: CARGWGRQIMNTEAFF. The CDR3 nucleotides read TGCGCCAGGGGCTGGGGCCGACAGATCATGAACACTGAAGCTTTCTTT.

The rearrangement uses TRBV7-6 and TRBJ1-2, with 12 bases matching TRBD1. Germline CDR1 is SGHVS and CDR2 is FNYEAQ. V shed 5 bases, J shed 8 bases, and the junction held 6 bases outside the gene matches. This CDR3 is built from 14 residues. As DNA, the CDR3 is TGTGCCAGCAGCGACGGGACAGGGGGCCTCGGCTACACCTTC. It is translated as CASSDGTGGLGYTF.

The chain uses TRBV10-3 and TRBJ2-1, with a tentative D call TRBD1 (5 bases). The CDR3 covers 16 residues. Germline-derived CDR1 and CDR2 are ENHRY and SYGVKD. V was clipped by 2 bases and J by 5 bases, with 16 bases between them. DNA for the CDR3: TGTGCCATCAGTGAGGCCCGGGTAGGGGCCCACAATGAGCAGTTCTTC. Protein: CAISEARVGAHNEQFF.

The chain employs TRBV7-8 and TRBJ1-6; D is perhaps TRBD1 (5 bases). The CDR3 contains 16 residues. Germline CDR1 is SGHVS and CDR2 is FQNEAQ. Trimming took 5 bases from V and 2 from J, leaving 13 bases between them. The CDR3, as DNA: TGTGCCAGCAGCCATGGGGGGGGACCCTATAATTCACCCCTCCACTTT. Translating it yields CASSHGGGPYNSPLHF.

The chain has TRBV6-1 and TRBJ1-2; unclear D gene. The CDR3 runs 14 residues. The ends were cut back, 8 bases at V and 4 bases at J, with 17 bases in the middle. The germline V gene encodes CDR1 MNHNS and CDR2 SASEGT. The CDR3 spells CASEYPASGYGYTF. The CDR3 nucleotides are TGTGCCAGCGAGTACCCGGCGTCAGGCTATGGCTACACCTTC.

CDR3 residues: CASSARPGGDQPQHF. The CDR3 DNA follows: TGTGCCAGCAGCGCCCGTCCCGGGGGGGATCAGCCCCAGCATTTT. The rearrangement joins TRBV9 to TRBJ1-5, with D tentatively TRBD1 (5 bases). Germline CDR1 is SGDLS and CDR2 is YYNGEE. V lost 3 bases, J lost 5 bases, and 15 bases lay in between. This CDR3 has 15 residues.

The chain carries TRBV7-2 and TRBJ2-7; 11 nucleotides align to TRBD2. V dropped 5 bases and J dropped 1; count of bases not matched to a gene: 4. This CDR3 region has 15 residues. From germline, CDR1 is SGHTA and CDR2 FQGNSA. The CDR3 loop reads CASSRRTSGSYEQYF. In DNA form, the CDR3 reads TGTGCCAGCAGCCGCCGGACTAGCGGGTCCTACGAGCAGTACTTC.

The chain employs TRBV19 and TRBJ2-7, with 11 positions matching TRBD2. With 6 bases clipped from V and 4 bases from J, the junction kept 8 bases outside the gene matches. The CDR3 totals 15 residues. CDR1 is LNHDA and CDR2 is SQIVND in the germline V gene (reference sequence). The CDR3 DNA reads as TGTGCCAGTAGATCACTAGCGGGAGACCAGTACGAGCAGTACTTC. The encoded protein is CASRSLAGDQYEQYF. The full variable domain, completed using reference TRBV19 and TRBJ2-7, is DGGITQSPKYLFRKEGQNVTLSCEQNLNHDAMYWYRQDPGQGLRLIYYSQIVNDFQKGDIAEGYSVSREKKESFPLTVTSAQKNPTAFYLCASRSLAGDQYEQYFGPGTRLTVT.

The rearrangement uses TRBV6-1 and TRBJ1-4, with D perhaps TRBD1 (6 bases). Germline V gene lookup returns CDR1 MNHNS and CDR2 SASEGT. CDR3 length equals 17 residues. Trimming shortened V by 2 bases and J by 3 bases, and 16 bases separated the two germline ends. CDR3 nucleotides: TGTGCCAGCAGTGAACGGCCCAGGGGAGCGGCTAATGAAAAACTGTTTTTT. This translates into CASSERPRGAANEKLFF.

The chain joins TRBV7-2 to TRBJ1-5; D not certain. The V end lost 1 base, the J end lost 6 bases, and 13 bases lay between the germline ends. Germline assignment: CDR1 SGHTA and CDR2 FQGNSA. CDR3 length: 15 amino acids. The DNA of the CDR3 is TGTGCCAGCAGCTTAGGTGGCGGGTTCAGTCAGCCCCAGCATTTT. Translated: CASSLGGGFSQPQHF.

The V gene is TRBV2, the J gene TRBJ1-2; maybe TRBD1 (6 bases). The CDR3 has 13 residues. Trimming left V 2 bases short and J 7 bases short, with 11 bases between. Germline V gene sequence: CDR1 SNHLY, CDR2 FYNNEI. Here the CDR3 reads CASSEYRGGGYTF. As DNA, the CDR3 is TGTGCCAGCAGTGAATATAGGGGGGGTGGCTACACCTTC.

The chain combines TRBV5-4 with TRBJ1-2; maybe TRBD1 (6 bases). This CDR3 comprises 15 residues. V gave up 5 bases and J gave up 4 bases, with 18 bases separating them. CDR1 SGHNT and CDR2 YYREEE come from the germline V gene (reference sequence). The CDR3 DNA reads TGTGCCAGCAGGACGGATAGCACAGGGAGCTATGGCTACACCTTC. Protein product: CASRTDSTGSYGYTF.